The text below deals with one TCR beta chain. Its antigen specificity is not known. No much larger clonotype is one base removed from it; base qualities were not supplied. These data belong to a study of shared clonotypes between healthy human individuals (dated by TCRdb to the early 2020s). Notes on the research overall: The cohort included a few men and two women between 18 and 49 years of age. For each donor, CD4 naive and CD4 memory were each given three plates, CD8 naive was given two plates, and CD8 memory was given one plate. Blood TCR repertoires of several healthy adults were deeply sequenced to estimate repertoire size and the extent of clonotype sharing between individuals. Different laboratories and diverse techniques were used to prepare libraries and sequence TCR repertoires, to increase sequencing depth and limit assay-specific biases. Between about 0.94 and 8.9 billion PBMCs per donor were obtained by leukapheresis.

Looking up the germline V gene (reference sequence) yields CDR1 GTSNPN and CDR2 SVGIG. Germline trimming: 5 bases from V, 3 bases from J; junction bases outside gene matches: 9. From the cysteine through the phenylalanine, the CDR3 covers 14 amino acids. The CDR3 DNA has 42 bases and is translated from base 1. What the research found in general, with its limitations: About 5% of naive CD4, roughly 3.6% of naive CD8, about 2.1% of memory CD4, and around 0.4% of memory CD8 clonotypes were shared across several donors. Only blood was sampled, and tissue TCR repertoires likely differ from those in blood. Pairwise subsampling led to the expectation that sequencing depth would affect the degree of clonotype sharing among donors. The genetic and exposure-history diversity represented was limited by the small number of donors. Naive subsets generally had larger estimated clonotype richness than memory subsets did. Even with the large sequencing depth, rarefaction of the sorted-subset datasets indicated that sequencing was incomplete. Compared with non-shared clonotypes, the clonotypes found in all four sorted-subset donors had higher generation probabilities.

TCR CDR3 regions were amplified from genomic DNA by multiplex PCR using the deep immunoSEQ assay. Extracted genomic DNA from each cell subset was spread evenly across all wells of several immunoSEQ 96-well plates, with each plate serving as a replicate. Each replicate PCR for sorted subsets received approximately 200 ng genomic DNA, equal to tens of thousands of T cell genomes. The purified libraries were quantified using a Qubit 3.0 fluorometer, sized with a Bioanalyzer 2100, and then quantified again using the KAPA Library Quantification kit. Every immunoSEQ 96-well plate was sequenced on a dedicated single-read 150-cycle Illumina NextSeq 550 flow cell. Concerning the study's data processing: Because only junctional sequences without quality scores were contained in the immunoSEQ output, filtering matching that applied to full-length reads could not be performed. Sequences were annotated with PyIR, a Python wrapper for IgBLAST v1.9, using IMGT germline references to assign V/J genes and CDR3. Reads were removed for weak V/J assignments (E-value above 1e-6), missing CDR3, stop codons, out-of-frame junctions, or ambiguous translated residues. V3J clonotypes were defined as sequences sharing the same inferred V gene, J gene, and CDR3 amino acid sequence. Percentage overlap between repertoires was computed as shared unique clonotypes divided by the size of the smaller repertoire. Three approaches were used to assess repertoire richness: RTK rarefaction, the Chao1 estimator, and Recon v2.1 estimates of unobserved clonotypes. Generation probabilities were computed with OLGA for all TCRbeta clonotypes obtained by the gDNA method from four donors. Here the immuneACCESS table is served through TCRdb, limited to in-frame sequences with V and J called. Missing clones are a known gap in these copies; in checked studies unresolved V genes cover under half, and the rest lacks a known reason. That table furnishes V, J and clone size, whereas the DNA furnished D and trimming. Counted in this sample were 2,500,000 or so clones; roughly 90% of them appeared once. 0.37% of the sample rests with the top ten.

Donors were healthy HIV-negative adults with no recently reported acute infections or vaccinations. Every donor was a Caucasian adult residing in Nashville, Tennessee, USA. CD4+ T cells were enriched by magnetic negative selection; naive cells were then positively selected on CD45RA, and the negative fraction formed the memory subset. Blood was obtained by leukapheresis, after which PBMCs were separated by Ficoll-Histopaque density gradient centrifugation and cryopreserved in liquid nitrogen vapor phase. Analytical flow cytometry was used to check the purity and quantity of every magnetically sorted T cell population. Each sorted fraction had its genomic DNA isolated and then quantified by UV absorbance on a Nanodrop 2000c.

The sequence came from a man younger than 35 in good health. Some clones in this sample may be carry-over from other donors' samples. What was sequenced was naive CD4+ T cells from PBMCs. This specimen's cell subset or site label, interpreted: CD45RA+ positively selected. The sequence joins TRBV30 to TRBJ2-7, with 8 bases in between that match TRBD2. The encoded CDR3 is CAWRTSGFIYEQYF. The DNA is TGTGCCTGGCGTACTAGCGGCTTTATCTACGAGCAGTACTTC.